This T cell receptor beta chain is drawn from a study of post-analysis software for immune sequencing data. Whole-study context: Relapsing-remitting, secondary progressive and progressive-relapsing courses of multiple sclerosis were included. Findings and caveats of the study: With TRBV5-6, TRBV5-1 and TRBV20-1 included, about five TRBV segments were more frequent in patients than in controls. The F measure placed samples prepared in the same batch into strongly shared clusters. Multiple sclerosis patients had significantly lower normalized Chao1 diversity than controls.

Unique-molecular-identifier-tagged TCR beta cDNA libraries were used. About 500,000 cDNA molecules were obtained per 1 to 10 million input T cells. TCRdb analysed the PCR reads with MiXCR anew, one entry per CDR3 protein. The table lists about 540,000 distinct CDR3 sequences, under 40% of them singletons. This clonotype has just a few counts. What it binds is unknown. Germline-derived CDR1 and CDR2 are SGHRS and YFSETQ. V lost 0 bases, J lost 4 bases, and 10 bases lay in between. The CDR3 totals 14 residues. Sequenced input: blood. V gene TRBV5-1 combines with J gene TRBJ1-2, with D unclear. The sequence came from a girl under 18 with multiple sclerosis. The CDR3 protein is CASSLAGYGYGYTF. DNA for the CDR3: TGCGCCAGCAGCTTGGCAGGATACGGCTATGGCTACACCTTC.